The clone carrying this T cell receptor (beta chain) was detected a few times. Its antigen is not identified. The data were obtained in a study of T-cell memory formation after mild COVID-19. Study results and limitations: For second-wave clones that peaked at day 37, SARS-CoV-2 specificity went unverified.

V was pared by 5 bases and J by 4 bases, with 9 bases between. CDR3 length equals 12 residues. Germline V CDR1 and CDR2: MNHEY, SVGEGT. Each CDR3 protein gets one entry after TCRdb re-called the 5' RACE reads with MiXCR. The data hold around 190,000 distinct CDR3 sequences, with under 20% observed a single time. This chain uses TRBV6-2 or TRBV6-3 with TRBJ2-7; possibly TRBD1 for D (5 bases). The sample consisted of PBMCs or a T cell subset sorted from them (not recorded which). This clonotype was obtained from a man in his late teens or twenties who had mild COVID-19 (a few samples of this study predate the infection). Cell type and time point are not known. The CDR3 coding sequence is TGTGCCAGCAGTGATCCAGGGTACGAGCAGTACGTC. Residues: CASSDPGYEQYV.